The T cell receptor beta chain under discussion was sequenced for a study of monozygotic twins with inflammatory bowel disease. TCRdb reprocessed the 5' RACE reads and reports one entry per CDR3 protein, with no DNA. The sample holds around 410,000 distinct CDR3 sequences. Germline V gene lookup returns CDR1 ENHRY and CDR2 SYGVKD. The CDR3 length is 14 residues. The chain couples TRBV10-3 to TRBJ2-5; TCRdb selects TRBD2, and the lack of DNA leaves this call unchecked. The sequence was collected from a human donor with ulcerative colitis or Crohn's disease, or a healthy co-twin of an affected twin (not recorded which). The sequencing input was blood. This chain's CDR3 is CAISESGGGETQYF.